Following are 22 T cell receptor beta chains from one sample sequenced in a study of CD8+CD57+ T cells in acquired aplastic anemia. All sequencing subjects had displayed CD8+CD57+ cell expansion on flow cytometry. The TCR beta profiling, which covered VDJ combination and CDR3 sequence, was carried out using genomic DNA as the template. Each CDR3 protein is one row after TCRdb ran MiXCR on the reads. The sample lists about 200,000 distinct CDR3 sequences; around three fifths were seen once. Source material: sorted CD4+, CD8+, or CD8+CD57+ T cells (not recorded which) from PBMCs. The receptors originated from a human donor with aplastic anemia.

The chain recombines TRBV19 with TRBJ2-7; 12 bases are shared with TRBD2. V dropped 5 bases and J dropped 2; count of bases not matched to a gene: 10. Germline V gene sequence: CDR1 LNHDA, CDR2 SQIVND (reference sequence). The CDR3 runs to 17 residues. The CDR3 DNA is TGTGCCAGTAGTCGTCCCGGGACTAGCGGGCTGGCCTACGAGCAGTACTTC. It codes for CASSRPGTSGLAYEQYF. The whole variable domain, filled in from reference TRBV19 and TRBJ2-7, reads DGGITQSPKYLFRKEGQNVTLSCEQNLNHDAMYWYRQDPGQGLRLIYYSQIVNDFQKGDIAEGYSVSREKKESFPLTVTSAQKNPTAFYLCASSRPGTSGLAYEQYFGPGTRLTVT.

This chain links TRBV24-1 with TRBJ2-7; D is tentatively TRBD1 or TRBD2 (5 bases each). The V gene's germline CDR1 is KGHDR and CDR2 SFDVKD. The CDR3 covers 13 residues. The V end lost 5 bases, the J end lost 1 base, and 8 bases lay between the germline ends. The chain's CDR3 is CATSGGTSYEQYF. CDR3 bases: TGTGCCACCAGTGGGGGGACGTCCTACGAGCAGTACTTC.

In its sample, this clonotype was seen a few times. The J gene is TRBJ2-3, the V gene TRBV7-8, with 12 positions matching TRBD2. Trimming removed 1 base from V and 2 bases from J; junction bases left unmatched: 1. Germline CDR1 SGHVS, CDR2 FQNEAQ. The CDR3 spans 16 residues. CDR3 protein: CASSLGTSGTTDTQYF. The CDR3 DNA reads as TGTGCCAGCAGCTTAGGGACTAGCGGGACCACAGATACGCAGTATTTT.

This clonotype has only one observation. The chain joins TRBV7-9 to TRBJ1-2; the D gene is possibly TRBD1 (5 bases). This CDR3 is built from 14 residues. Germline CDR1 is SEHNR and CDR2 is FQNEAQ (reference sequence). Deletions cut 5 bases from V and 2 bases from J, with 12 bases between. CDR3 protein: CASSPPTVNYGYTF. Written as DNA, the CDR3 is TGTGCCAGCAGCCCCCCGACAGTGAACTATGGCTACACCTTC.

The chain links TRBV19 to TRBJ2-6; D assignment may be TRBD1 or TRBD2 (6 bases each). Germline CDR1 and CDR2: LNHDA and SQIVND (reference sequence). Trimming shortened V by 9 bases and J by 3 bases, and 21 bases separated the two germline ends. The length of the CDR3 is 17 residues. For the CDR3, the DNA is TGTGCCAGCAGCCAAGATCGAGGGGGGCTTGGGGCCAACGTCCTGACTTTC. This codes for CASSQDRGGLGANVLTF.

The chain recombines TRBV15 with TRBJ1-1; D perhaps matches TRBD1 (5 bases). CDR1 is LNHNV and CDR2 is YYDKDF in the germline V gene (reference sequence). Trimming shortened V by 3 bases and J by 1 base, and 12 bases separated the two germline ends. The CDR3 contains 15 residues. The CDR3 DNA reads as TGTGCCACCAGCAGCTCCAGGGCACCGAACACTGAAGCTTTCTTT. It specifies CATSSSRAPNTEAFF.

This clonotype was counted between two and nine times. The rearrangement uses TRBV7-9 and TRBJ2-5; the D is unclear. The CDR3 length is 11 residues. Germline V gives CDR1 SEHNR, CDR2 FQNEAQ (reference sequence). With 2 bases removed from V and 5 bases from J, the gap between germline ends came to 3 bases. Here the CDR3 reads CASSLLETQYF. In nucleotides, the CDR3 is TGTGCCAGCAGCTTACTGGAGACCCAGTACTTC. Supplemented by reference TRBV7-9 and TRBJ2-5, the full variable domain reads DTGVSQNPRHKITKRGQNVTFRCDPISEHNRLYWYRQTLGQGPEFLTYFQNEAQLEKSRLLSDRFSAERPKGSFSTLEIQRTEQGDSAMYLCASSLLETQYFGPGTRLLVL.

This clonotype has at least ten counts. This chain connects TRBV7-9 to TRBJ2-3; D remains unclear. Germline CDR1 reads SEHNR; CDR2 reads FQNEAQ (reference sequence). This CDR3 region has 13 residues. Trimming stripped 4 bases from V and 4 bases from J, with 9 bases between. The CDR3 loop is CASSSQIADTQYF. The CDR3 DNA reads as TGTGCCAGCAGCTCCCAAATTGCAGATACGCAGTATTTT. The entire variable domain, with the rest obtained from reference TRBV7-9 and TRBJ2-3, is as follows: DTGVSQNPRHKITKRGQNVTFRCDPISEHNRLYWYRQTLGQGPEFLTYFQNEAQLEKSRLLSDRFSAERPKGSFSTLEIQRTEQGDSAMYLCASSSQIADTQYFGPGTRLTVL.

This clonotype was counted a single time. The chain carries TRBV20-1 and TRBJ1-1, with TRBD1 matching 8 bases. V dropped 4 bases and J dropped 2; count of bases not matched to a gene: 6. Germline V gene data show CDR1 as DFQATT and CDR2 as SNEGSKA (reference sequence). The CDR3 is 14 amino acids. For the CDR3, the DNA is TGCAGTGCTACCGCAGGGGGCTTTAACACTGAAGCTTTCTTT. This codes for CSATAGGFNTEAFF.

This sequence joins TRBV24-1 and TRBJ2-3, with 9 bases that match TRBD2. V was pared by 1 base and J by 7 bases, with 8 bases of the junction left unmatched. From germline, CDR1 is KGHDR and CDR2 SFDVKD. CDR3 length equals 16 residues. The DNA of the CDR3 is TGTGCCACCAGTGATTTTAGCGGGAGCATACGAAATACGCAGTATTTT. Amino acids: CATSDFSGSIRNTQYF.

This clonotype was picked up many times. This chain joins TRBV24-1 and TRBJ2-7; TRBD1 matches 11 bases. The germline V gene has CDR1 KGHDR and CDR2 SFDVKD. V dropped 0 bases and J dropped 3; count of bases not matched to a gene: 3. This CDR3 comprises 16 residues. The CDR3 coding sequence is TGTGCCACCAGTGATTTGGAGGGACAGGGGGTCTACGAGCAGTACTTC. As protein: CATSDLEGQGVYEQYF.

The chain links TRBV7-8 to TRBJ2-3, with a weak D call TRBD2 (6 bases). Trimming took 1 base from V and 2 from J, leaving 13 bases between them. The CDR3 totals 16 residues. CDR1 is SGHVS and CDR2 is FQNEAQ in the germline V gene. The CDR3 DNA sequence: TGTGCCAGCAGCTTAGGGCTGGGGCGGGACACAGATACGCAGTATTTT. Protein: CASSLGLGRDTDTQYF.

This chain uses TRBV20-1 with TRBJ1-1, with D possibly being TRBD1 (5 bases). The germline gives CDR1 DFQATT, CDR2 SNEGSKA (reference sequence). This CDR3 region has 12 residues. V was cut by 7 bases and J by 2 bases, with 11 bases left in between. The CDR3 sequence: CSGGPSNTEAFF. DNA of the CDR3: TGCAGTGGGGGACCGTCAAACACTGAAGCTTTCTTT.

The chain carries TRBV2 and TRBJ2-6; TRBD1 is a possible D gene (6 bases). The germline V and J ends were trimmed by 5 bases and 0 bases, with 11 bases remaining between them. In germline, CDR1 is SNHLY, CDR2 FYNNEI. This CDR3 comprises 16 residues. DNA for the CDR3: TGTGCCAGCAGTAGGGACACCGGCTCTGGGGCCAACGTCCTGACTTTC. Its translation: CASSRDTGSGANVLTF.

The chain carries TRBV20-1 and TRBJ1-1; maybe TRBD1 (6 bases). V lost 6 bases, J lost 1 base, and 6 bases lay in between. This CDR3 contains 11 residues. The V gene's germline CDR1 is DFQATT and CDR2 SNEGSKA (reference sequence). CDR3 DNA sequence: TGCAGTGCGGGGGCGAACACTGAAGCTTTCTTT. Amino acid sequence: CSAGANTEAFF.

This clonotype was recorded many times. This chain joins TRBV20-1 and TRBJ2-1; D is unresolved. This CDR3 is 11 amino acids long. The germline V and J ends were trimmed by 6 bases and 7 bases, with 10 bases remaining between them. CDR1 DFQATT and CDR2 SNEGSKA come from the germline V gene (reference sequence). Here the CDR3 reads CSANPENEQFF. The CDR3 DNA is TGCAGTGCAAACCCGGAGAATGAGCAGTTCTTC.

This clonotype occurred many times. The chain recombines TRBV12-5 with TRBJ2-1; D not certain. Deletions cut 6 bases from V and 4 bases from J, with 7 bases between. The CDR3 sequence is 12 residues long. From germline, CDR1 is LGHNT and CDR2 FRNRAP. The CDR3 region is CASGQAYNEQFF. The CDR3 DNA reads TGTGCTAGTGGCCAAGCGTACAATGAGCAGTTCTTC.

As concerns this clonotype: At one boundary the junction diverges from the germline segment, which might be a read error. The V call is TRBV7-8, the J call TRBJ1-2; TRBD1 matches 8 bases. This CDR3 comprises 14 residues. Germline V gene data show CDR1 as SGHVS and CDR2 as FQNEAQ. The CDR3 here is CASSLEQGDYGYAF. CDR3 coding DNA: TGTGCCAGCAGCTTAGAACAGGGGGACTATGGCTACGCCTTC.

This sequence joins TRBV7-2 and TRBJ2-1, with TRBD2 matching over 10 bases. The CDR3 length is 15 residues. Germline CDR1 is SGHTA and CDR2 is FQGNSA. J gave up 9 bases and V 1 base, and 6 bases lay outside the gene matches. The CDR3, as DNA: TGTGCCAGCAGCTTAGGGAGCGGGGGGGTGCGTGAGCAGTTCTTC. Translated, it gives CASSLGSGGVREQFF.

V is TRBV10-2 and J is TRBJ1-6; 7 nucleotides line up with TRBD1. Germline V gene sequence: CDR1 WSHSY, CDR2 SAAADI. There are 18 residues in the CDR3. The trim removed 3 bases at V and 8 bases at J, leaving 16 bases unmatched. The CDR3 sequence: CASSDRKQGRFLDSPLHF. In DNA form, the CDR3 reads TGCGCCAGCAGTGATCGGAAACAGGGGAGATTCTTGGATTCACCCCTCCACTTT.

Here the CDR3 DNA reads TGTGCCAGCAGTTACTCTCCCGGACGAAGGGGAAACACCATATATTTT. Protein: CASSYSPGRRGNTIYF. The V call is TRBV6-5, the J call TRBJ1-3; D unresolved. The V gene's germline CDR1 is MNHEY and CDR2 SVGAGI. Deletions cut 0 bases from V and 4 bases from J, with 13 bases between. The CDR3 loop spans 16 amino acids.

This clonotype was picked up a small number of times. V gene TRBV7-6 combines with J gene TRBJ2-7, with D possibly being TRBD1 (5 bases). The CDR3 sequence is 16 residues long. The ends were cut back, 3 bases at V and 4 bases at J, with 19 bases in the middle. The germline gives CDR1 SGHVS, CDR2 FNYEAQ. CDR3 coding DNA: TGTGCCAGCAGCTTGGCAGGGTCTCCTAATCTATACGAGCAGTACTTC. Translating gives CASSLAGSPNLYEQYF.